The clone carrying this T cell receptor (beta chain) ranks as medium-sized. Libraries were prepared by immunoSEQ multiplex PCR; TCRdb keeps only in-frame clonotypes and omits some of them. The repertoire has about 180,000 clones, roughly 88% of them found once; the top ten carry roughly 15%. These data are taken from a study of blood T cell repertoires in COVID-19. Germline CDR1 reads SEHNR; CDR2 reads FQNEAQ (reference sequence). This CDR3 comprises 12 residues. With 3 bases clipped from V and 5 bases from J, the junction kept 1 base outside the gene matches. The origin of this receptor is a man aged 45-65 years who had recovered from COVID-19. This chain connects TRBV7-9 to TRBJ2-7; 7 positions agree with TRBD1. The sample comprised PBMCs or T cells enriched from blood (not recorded which). CDR3 DNA sequence: TGTGCCAGCAGCTTCGACAGGGACGAGCAGTACTTC. As protein: CASSFDRDEQYF.